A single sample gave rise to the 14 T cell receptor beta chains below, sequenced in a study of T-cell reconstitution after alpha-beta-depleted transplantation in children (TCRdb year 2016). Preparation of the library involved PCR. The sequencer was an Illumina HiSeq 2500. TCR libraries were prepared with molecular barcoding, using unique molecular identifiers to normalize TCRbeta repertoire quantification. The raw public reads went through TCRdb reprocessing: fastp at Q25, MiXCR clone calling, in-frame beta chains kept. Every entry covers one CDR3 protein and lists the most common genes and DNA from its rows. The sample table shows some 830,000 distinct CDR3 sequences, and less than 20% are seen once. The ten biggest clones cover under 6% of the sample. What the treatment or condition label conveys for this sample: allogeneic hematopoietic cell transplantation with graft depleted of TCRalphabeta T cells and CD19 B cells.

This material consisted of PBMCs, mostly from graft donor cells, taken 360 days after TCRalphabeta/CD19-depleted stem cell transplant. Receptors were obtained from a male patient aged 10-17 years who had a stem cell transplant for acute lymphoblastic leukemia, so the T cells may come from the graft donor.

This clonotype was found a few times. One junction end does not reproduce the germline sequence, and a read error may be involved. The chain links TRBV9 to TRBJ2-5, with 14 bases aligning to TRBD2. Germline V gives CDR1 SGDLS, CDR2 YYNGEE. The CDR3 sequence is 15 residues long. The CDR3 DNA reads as TGTGCCAGCAGCGTAGAGGGACTAGCGGGAGAGGCCCAGTACTTC. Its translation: CASSVEGLAGEAQYF.

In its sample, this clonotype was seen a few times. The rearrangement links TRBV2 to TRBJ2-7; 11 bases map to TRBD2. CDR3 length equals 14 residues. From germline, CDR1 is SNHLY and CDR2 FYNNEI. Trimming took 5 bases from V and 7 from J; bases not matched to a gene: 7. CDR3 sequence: CASSRLAGPGEQYF. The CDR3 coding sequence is TGTGCCAGCAGTCGACTAGCGGGGCCCGGGGAGCAGTACTTC.

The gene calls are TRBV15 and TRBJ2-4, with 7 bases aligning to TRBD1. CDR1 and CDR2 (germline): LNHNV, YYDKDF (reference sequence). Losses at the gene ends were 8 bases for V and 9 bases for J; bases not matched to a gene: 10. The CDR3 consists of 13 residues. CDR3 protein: CATGRDSVTIQYF. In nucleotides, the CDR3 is TGTGCCACCGGCCGGGACAGTGTAACCATTCAGTACTTC.

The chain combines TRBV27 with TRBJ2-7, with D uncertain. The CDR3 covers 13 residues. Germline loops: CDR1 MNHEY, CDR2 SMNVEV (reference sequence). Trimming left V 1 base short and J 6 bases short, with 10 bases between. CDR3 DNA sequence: TGTGCCAGCAGTTTATTGGCGAGATCCGAGCAGTACTTC. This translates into CASSLLARSEQYF.

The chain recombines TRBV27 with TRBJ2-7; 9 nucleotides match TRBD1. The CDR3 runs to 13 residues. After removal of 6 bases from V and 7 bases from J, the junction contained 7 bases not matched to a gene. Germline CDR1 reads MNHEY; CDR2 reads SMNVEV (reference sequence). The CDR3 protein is CASRDRGEWEQYF. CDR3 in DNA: TGTGCCAGCAGGGACAGGGGAGAGTGGGAGCAGTACTTC.

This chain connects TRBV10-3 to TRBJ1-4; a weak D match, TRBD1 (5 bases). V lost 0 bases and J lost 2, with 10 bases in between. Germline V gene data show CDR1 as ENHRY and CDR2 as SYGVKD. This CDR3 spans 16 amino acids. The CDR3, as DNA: TGTGCCATCAGTGAGTCGGTACGGGGCACTAATGAAAAACTGTTTTTT. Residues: CAISESVRGTNEKLFF.

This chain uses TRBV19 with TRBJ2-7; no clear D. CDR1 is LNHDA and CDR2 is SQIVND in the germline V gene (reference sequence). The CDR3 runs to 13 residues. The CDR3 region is CSSGASVSYEQYF. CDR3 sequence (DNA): TGTTCGTCTGGAGCGTCTGTCTCCTACGAGCAGTACTTC. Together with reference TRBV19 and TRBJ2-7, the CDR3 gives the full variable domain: DGGITQSPKYLFRKEGQNVTLSCEQNLNHDAMYWYRQDPGQGLRLIYYSQIVNDFQKGDIAEGYSVSREKKESFPLTVTSAQKNPTAFYLCSSGASVSYEQYFGPGTRLTVT.

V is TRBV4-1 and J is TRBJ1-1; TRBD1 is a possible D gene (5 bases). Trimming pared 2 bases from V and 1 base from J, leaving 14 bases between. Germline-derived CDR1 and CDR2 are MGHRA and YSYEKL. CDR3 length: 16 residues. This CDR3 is CASSQLPRQWNTEAFF. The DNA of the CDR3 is TGCGCCAGCAGCCAACTTCCCCGACAGTGGAACACTGAAGCTTTCTTT.

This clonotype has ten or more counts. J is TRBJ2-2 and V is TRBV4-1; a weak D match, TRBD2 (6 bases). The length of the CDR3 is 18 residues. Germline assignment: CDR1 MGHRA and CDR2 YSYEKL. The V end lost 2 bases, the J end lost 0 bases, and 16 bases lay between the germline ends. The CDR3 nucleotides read TGCGCCAGCAGCCAATTCGCGGGGCCCCTATCGAACACCGGGGAGCTGTTTTTT. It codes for CASSQFAGPLSNTGELFF.

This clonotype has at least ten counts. Here the CDR3 reads CASSPDSYTSYEQYF. In DNA, the CDR3 is TGTGCCAGCAGTCCCGACTCATACACGTCCTACGAGCAGTACTTC. The V gene is TRBV27, the J gene TRBJ2-7, with D unclear. The CDR3 is made up of 15 amino acids. V was shortened by 5 bases and J by 1 base, with 15 bases between the two germline ends. Per germline, CDR1 MNHEY and CDR2 SMNVEV (reference sequence).

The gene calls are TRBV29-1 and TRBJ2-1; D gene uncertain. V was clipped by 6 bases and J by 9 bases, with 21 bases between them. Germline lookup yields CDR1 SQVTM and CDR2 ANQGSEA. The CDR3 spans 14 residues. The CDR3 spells CSVLPGSTMGEQFF. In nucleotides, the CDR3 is TGCAGCGTCCTACCGGGCTCCACGATGGGTGAGCAGTTCTTC.

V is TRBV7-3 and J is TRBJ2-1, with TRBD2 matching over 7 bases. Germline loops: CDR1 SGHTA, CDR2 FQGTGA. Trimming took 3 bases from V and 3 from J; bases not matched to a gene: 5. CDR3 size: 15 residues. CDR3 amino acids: CASSFSSGYYNEQFF. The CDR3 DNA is TGTGCCAGCAGCTTTTCTAGCGGATACTACAATGAGCAGTTCTTC.

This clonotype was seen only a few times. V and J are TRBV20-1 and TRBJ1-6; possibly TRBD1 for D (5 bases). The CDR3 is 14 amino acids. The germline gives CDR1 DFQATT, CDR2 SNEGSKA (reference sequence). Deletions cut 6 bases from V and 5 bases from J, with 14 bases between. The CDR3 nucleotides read TGCAGTGCAATAGGGACCGATGATAATTCACCCCTCCACTTT. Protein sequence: CSAIGTDDNSPLHF.

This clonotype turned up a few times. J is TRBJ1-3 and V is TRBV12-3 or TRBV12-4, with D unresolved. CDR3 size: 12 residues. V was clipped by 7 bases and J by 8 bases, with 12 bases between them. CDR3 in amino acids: CASMTFSDTIYF. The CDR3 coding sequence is TGTGCCAGCATGACCTTTAGCGACACCATATATTTT.